This TCR beta chain stems from a study of vaccination and CD4 T cells after COVID-19. About this clonotype: Its antigen is undetermined.

Treatment described: approximately 10-day PBMC culture with coronavirus spike peptide pools or control peptides (ViraFEST assay). Cell culture was performed with two million PBMCs per well in the presence of about 10 IU/ml IL-2 and roughly 9.7 ug/ml peptide pools. V was trimmed by 2 bases and J by 6 bases, leaving 14 bases between them. Germline-derived CDR1 and CDR2 are DFQATT and SNEGSKA (reference sequence). The CDR3 extends over 14 amino acids. Study-wide findings and caveats: Convalescent patients showed a median 86.3% of reactive clones that were seen only post-vaccination. Median reactive clonotypes, those recognizing SARS-CoV-2, rose from 21 to 38, not significantly.

Scientists ran DNA taken from cultured CD4+ T cells through the Oncomine TCR Beta short-read assay for sequencing. TCRdb processed the PCR reads anew with MiXCR; each CDR3 protein has one entry. The sample yields around 4,000 distinct CDR3 sequences, about 21% seen once. The sequencing sample was made of CD4+ T cells from blood, cultured in vitro. This sequence was found in a human donor who had recovered from COVID-19. This chain connects TRBV20-1 to TRBJ1-5; D may be TRBD1 (5 bases). This chain's CDR3 is CSARMGPTSQPQHF. In DNA form, the CDR3 reads TGCAGTGCTAGAATGGGACCGACGAGTCAGCCCCAGCATTTT.